This TCR beta chain emerged from a study of molecular identifiers for immune sequencing clone quantification. Overall study results and limits: Beyond 20 RNA copies, clones held over 99% of effector molecules, compared with under 1% in naive cells.

Comments on this clonotype: Its antigen is unidentified. In this CDR3 the conserved last residue, phenylalanine or tryptophan, is missing, so a read error is likely.

One entry per CDR3 protein, called by TCRdb with MiXCR from the PCR reads. The repertoire holds around 480,000 distinct CDR3 sequences, with 20% to 25% as singletons. The CDR3 runs to 12 residues. The V and J ends lost 6 bases and 6 bases respectively, with 12 bases between them. Germline lookup yields CDR1 MNHEY and CDR2 SVGAGI. Sequences were obtained from naive CD8+ T cells from blood, with Jurkat cell RNA spiked in. Specified subset: FACS-sorted CD8+CD4-CCR7+CD45RA+ naive T cells. The chain couples TRBV6-5 to TRBJ2-7; possibly TRBD2 for D (6 bases). The clonotype originates from a human donor in good health. Some libraries in this study had Jurkat cell RNA spiked in. This chain's CDR3 is CASRGLGIEQYL. The CDR3 DNA is TGTGCCAGCAGGGGACTGGGGATCGAGCAGTACCTC.